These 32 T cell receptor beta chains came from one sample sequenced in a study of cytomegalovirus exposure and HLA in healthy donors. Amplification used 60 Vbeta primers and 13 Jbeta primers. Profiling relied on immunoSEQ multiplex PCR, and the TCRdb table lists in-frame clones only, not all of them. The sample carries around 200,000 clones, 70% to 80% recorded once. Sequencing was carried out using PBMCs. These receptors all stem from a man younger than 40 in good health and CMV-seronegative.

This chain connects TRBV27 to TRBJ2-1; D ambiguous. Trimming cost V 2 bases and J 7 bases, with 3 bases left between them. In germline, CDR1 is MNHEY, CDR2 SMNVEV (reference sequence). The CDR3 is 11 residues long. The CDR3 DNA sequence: TGTGCCAGCAGTTTACGGAATGAGCAGTTCTTC. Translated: CASSLRNEQFF.

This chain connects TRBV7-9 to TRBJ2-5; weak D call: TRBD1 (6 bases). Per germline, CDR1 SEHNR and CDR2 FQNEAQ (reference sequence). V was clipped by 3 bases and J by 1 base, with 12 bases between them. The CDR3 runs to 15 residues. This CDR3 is CASSFPWTAQETQYF. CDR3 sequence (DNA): TGTGCCAGCAGCTTCCCTTGGACAGCCCAAGAGACCCAGTACTTC.

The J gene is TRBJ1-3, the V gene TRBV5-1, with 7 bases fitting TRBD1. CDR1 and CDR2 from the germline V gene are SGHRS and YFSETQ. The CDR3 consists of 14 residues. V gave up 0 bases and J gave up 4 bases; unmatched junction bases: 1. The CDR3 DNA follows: TGCGCCAGCAGCTTGGGACAGGGAGGAAACACCATATATTTT. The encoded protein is CASSLGQGGNTIYF.

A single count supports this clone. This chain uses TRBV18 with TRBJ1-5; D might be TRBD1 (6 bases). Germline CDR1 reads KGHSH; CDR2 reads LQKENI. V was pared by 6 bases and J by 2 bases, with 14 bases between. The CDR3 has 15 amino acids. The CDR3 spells CASSQTGTGNQPQHF. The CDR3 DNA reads TGTGCCAGCTCCCAAACAGGGACGGGCAATCAGCCCCAGCATTTT.

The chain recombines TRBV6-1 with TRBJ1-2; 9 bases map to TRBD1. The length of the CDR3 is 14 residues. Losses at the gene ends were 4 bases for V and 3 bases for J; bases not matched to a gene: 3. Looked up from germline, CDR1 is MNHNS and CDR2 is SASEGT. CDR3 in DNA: TGTGCCAGCAGTGGGTGGACAGGGGACTATGGCTACACCTTC. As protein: CASSGWTGDYGYTF.

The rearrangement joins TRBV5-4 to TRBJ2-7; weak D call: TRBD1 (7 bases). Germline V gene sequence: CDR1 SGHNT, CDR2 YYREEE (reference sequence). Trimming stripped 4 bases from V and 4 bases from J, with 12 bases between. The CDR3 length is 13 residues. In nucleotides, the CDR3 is TGTGCCAGCAGCGCGGGACAGAATTACGAGCAGTACTTC. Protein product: CASSAGQNYEQYF.

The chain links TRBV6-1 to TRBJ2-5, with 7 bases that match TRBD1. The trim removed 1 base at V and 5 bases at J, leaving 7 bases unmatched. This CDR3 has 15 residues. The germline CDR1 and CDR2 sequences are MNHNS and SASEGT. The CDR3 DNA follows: TGTGCCAGCAGTGAAGGTAGGGGGCGAGTGGAGACCCAGTACTTC. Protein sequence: CASSEGRGRVETQYF.

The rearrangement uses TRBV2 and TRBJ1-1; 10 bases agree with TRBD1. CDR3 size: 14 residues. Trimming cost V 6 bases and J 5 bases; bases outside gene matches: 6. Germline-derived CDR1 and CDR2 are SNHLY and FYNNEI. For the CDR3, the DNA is TGTGCCAGCAGCACGGGACAGGGGCGTACTGAAGCTTTCTTT. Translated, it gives CASSTGQGRTEAFF.

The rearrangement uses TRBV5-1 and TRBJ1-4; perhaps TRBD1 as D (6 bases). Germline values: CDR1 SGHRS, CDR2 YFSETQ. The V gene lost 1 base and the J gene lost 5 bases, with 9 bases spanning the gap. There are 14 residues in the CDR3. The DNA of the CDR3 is TGCGCCAGCAGCTTGACAGGGAAGAATGAAAAACTGTTTTTT. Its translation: CASSLTGKNEKLFF. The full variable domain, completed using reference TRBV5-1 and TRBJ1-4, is KAGVTQTPRYLIKTRGQQVTLSCSPISGHRSVSWYQQTPGQGLQFLFEYFSETQRNKGNFPGRFSGRQFSNSRSEMNVSTLELGDSALYLCASSLTGKNEKLFFGSGTQLSVL.

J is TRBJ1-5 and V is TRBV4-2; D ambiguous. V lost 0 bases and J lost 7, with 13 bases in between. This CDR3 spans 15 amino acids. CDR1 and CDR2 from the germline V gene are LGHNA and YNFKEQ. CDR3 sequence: CASSQDLGGEQPQHF. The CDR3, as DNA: TGTGCCAGCAGCCAAGATCTAGGTGGGGAGCAGCCCCAGCATTTT.

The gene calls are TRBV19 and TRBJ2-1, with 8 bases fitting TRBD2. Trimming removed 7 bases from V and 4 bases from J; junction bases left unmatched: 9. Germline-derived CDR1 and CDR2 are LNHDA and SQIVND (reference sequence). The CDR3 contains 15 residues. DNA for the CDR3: TGTGCCAGTACTCCGGGACTAGAGGCGTACAATGAGCAGTTCTTC. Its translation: CASTPGLEAYNEQFF.

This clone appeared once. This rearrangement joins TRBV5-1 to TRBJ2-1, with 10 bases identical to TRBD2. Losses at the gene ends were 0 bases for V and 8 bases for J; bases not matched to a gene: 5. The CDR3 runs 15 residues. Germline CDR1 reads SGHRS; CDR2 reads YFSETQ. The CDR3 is CASSLGTSGIHEQFF. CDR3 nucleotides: TGCGCCAGCAGCTTGGGGACTAGCGGAATACATGAGCAGTTCTTC.

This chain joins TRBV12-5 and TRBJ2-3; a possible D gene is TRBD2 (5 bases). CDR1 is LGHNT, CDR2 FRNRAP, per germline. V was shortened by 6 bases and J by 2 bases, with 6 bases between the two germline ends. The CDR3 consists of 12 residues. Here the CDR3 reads CASGRDTDTQYF. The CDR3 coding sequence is TGTGCTAGTGGCCGGGACACAGATACGCAGTATTTT.

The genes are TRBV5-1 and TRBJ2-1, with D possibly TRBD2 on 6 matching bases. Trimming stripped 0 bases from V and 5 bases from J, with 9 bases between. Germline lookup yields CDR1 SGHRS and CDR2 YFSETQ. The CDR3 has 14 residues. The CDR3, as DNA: TGCGCCAGCAGCTTGGTGGCGGGGAACAATGAGCAGTTCTTC. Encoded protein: CASSLVAGNNEQFF.

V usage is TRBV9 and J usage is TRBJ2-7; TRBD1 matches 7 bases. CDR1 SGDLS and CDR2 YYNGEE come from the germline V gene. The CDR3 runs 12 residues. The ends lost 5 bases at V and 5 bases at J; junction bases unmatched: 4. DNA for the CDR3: TGTGCCAGCAGTCAGACAGGGAACGAGCAGTACTTC. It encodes CASSQTGNEQYF.

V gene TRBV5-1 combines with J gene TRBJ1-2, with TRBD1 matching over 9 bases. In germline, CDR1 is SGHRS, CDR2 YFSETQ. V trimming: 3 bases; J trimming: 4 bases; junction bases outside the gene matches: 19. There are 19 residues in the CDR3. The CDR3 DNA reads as TGCGCCAGCAGCTGGGCCGTGGGCCAGACAGGGGGAGGAGGCTATGGCTACACCTTC. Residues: CASSWAVGQTGGGGYGYTF.

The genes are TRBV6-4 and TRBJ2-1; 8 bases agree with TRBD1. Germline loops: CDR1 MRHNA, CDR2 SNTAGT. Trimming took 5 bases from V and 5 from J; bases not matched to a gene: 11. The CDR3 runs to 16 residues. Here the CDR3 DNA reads TGTGCCAGCAGTCAAGACTCCGGGACAGGTCACAATGAGCAGTTCTTC. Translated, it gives CASSQDSGTGHNEQFF.

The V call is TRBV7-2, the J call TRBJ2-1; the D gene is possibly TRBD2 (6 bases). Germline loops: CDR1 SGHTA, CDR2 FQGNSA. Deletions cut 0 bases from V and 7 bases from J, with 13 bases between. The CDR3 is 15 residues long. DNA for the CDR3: TGTGCCAGCAGCTTAGCGAAGCTAGGGACTAATGAGCAGTTCTTC. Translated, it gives CASSLAKLGTNEQFF. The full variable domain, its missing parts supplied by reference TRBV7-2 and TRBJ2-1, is GAGVSQSPSNKVTEKGKDVELRCDPISGHTALYWYRQSLGQGLEFLIYFQGNSAPDKSGLPSDRFSAERTGGSVSTLTIQRTQQEDSAVYLCASSLAKLGTNEQFFGPGTRLTVL.

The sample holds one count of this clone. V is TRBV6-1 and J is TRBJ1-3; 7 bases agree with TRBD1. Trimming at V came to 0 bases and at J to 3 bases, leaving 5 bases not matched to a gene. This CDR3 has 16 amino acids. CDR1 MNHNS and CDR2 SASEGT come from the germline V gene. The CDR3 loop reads CASSEAITGDGNTIYF. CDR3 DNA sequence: TGTGCCAGCAGTGAAGCGATCACAGGGGATGGAAACACCATATATTTT.

CDR3 in amino acids: CASSLQINYGYTF. CDR3 DNA: TGTGCCAGCAGCTTACAAATTAACTATGGCTACACCTTC. The gene calls are TRBV11-1 and TRBJ1-2, with D unresolved. The CDR3 is 13 residues long. CDR1 SGHAT and CDR2 FQDESV come from the germline V gene (reference sequence). V lost 2 bases to trimming and J lost 1 base, with 5 bases between them.

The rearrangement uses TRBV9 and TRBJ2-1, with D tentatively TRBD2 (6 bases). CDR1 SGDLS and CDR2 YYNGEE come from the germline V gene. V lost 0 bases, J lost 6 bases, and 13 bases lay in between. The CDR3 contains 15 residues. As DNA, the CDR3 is TGTGCCAGCAGCGTAGCGTGGGCTAGCGTCAATGAGCAGTTCTTC. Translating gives CASSVAWASVNEQFF.

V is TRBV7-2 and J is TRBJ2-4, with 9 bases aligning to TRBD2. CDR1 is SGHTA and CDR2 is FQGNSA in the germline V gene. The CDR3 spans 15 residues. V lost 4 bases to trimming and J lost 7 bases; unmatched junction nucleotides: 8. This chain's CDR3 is CASSSPGLAKNIQYF. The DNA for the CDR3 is TGTGCCAGCAGCTCCCCGGGACTAGCAAAGAACATTCAGTACTTC. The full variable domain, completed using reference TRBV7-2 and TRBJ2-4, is GAGVSQSPSNKVTEKGKDVELRCDPISGHTALYWYRQSLGQGLEFLIYFQGNSAPDKSGLPSDRFSAERTGGSVSTLTIQRTQQEDSAVYLCASSSPGLAKNIQYFGAGTRLSVL.

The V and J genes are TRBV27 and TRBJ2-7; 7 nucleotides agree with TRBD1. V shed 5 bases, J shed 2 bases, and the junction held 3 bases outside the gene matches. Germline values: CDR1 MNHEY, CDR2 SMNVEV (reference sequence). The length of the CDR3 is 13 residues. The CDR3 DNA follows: TGTGCCAGCAGTCCGGGGACAGCCTACGAGCAGTACTTC. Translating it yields CASSPGTAYEQYF.

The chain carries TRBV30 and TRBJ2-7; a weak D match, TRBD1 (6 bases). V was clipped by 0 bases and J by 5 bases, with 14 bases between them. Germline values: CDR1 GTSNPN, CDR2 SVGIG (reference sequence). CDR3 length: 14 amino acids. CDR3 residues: CAWSVGGRANEQYF. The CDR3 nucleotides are TGTGCCTGGAGTGTAGGGGGTAGGGCGAACGAGCAGTACTTC.

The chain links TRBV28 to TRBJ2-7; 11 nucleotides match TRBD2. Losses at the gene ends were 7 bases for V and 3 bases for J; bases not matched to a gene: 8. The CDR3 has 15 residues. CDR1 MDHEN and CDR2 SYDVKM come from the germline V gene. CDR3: CASKSSLAGGYEQYF. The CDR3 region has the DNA TGTGCCAGCAAAAGTAGTCTAGCGGGGGGCTACGAGCAGTACTTC.

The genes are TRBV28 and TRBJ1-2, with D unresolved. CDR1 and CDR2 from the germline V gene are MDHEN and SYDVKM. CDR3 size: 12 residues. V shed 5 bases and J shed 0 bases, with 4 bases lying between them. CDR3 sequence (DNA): TGTGCCAGCAGTGTAGCTAACTATGGCTACACCTTC. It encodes CASSVANYGYTF.

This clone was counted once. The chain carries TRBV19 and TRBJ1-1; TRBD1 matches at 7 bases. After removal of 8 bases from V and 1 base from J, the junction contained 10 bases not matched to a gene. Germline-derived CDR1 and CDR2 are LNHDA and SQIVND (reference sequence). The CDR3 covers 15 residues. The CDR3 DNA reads TGTGCCAGTTGGAGTCCGGGACAGTGGAACACTGAAGCTTTCTTT. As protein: CASWSPGQWNTEAFF.

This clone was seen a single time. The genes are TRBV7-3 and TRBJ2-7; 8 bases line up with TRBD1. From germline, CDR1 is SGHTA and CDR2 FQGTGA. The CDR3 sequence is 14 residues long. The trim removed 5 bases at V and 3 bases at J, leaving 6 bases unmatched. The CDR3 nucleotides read TGTGCCAGCAGCCCAAGGACAGGGTACTACGAGCAGTACTTC. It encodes CASSPRTGYYEQYF.

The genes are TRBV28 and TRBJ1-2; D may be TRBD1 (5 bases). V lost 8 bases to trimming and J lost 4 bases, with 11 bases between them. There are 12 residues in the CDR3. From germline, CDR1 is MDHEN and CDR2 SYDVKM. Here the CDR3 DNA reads TGTGCCAGCCGGGCAGGGATCTATGGCTACACCTTC. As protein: CASRAGIYGYTF.

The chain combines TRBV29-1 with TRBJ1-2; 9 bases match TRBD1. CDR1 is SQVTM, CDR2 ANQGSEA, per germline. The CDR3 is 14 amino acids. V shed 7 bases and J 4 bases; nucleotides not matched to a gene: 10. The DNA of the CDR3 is TGCAGCGATAAGGACAGGGGCGAGGGCTATGGCTACACCTTC. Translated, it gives CSDKDRGEGYGYTF.

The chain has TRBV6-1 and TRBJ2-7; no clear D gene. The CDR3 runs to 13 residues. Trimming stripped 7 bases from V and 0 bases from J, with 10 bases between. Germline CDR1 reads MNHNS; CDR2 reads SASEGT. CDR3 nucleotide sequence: TGTGCCAGCAAAACACCCCTCTCCTACGAGCAGTACTTC. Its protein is CASKTPLSYEQYF.

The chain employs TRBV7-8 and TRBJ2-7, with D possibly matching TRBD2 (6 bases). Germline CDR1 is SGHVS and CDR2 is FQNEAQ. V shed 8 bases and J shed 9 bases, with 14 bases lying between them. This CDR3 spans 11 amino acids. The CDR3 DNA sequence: TGTGCCAGCGGTGGGGGGACCGGGCAGTACTTC. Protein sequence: CASGGGTGQYF.